This T cell receptor (beta chain) is drawn from a study of blood T cell repertoires in COVID-19. Germline V gene data show CDR1 as MNHEY and CDR2 as SVGAGI. The CDR3 has 15 amino acids. V lost 6 bases, J lost 9 bases, and 12 bases stayed unmatched. Profiling relied on immunoSEQ multiplex PCR, and the TCRdb table lists in-frame clones only, not all of them. The sample has roughly 360,000 clones, about 80% seen once. This chain uses TRBV6-5 with TRBJ2-1; 9 bases agree with TRBD1. The sequence derives from a human donor with acute or convalescent COVID-19. The donor label of this sample is uncertain. The sequencing sample was made of peripheral blood. The CDR3 DNA sequence: TGTGCCAGCAGAAGGTCGGGGACAGGGCAGGCTGAGCAGTTCTTC. Amino acids: CASRRSGTGQAEQFF.